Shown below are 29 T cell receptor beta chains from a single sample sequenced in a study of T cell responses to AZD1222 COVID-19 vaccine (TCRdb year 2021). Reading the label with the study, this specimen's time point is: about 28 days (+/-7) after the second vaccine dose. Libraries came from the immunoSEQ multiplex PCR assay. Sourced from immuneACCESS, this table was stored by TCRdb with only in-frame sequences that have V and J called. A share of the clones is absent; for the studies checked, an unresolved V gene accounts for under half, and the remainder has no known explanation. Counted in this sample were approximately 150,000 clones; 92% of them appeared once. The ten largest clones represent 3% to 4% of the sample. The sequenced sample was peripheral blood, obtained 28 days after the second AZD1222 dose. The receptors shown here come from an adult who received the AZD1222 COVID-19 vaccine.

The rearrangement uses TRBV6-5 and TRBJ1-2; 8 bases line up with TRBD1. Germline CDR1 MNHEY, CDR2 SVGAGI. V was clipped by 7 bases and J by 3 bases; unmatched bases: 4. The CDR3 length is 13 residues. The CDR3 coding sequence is TGTGCCAGCACCGGACAGGGAGACTATGGCTACACCTTC. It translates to CASTGQGDYGYTF.

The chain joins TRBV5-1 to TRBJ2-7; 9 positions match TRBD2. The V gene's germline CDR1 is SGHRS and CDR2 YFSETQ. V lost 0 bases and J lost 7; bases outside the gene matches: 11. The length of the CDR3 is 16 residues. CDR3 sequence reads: CASSLGAGGPFEEQYF. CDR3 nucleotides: TGCGCCAGCAGCTTGGGGGCGGGAGGGCCATTCGAAGAGCAGTACTTC. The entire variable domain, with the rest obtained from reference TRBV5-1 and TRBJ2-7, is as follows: KAGVTQTPRYLIKTRGQQVTLSCSPISGHRSVSWYQQTPGQGLQFLFEYFSETQRNKGNFPGRFSGRQFSNSRSEMNVSTLELGDSALYLCASSLGAGGPFEEQYFGPGTRLTVT.

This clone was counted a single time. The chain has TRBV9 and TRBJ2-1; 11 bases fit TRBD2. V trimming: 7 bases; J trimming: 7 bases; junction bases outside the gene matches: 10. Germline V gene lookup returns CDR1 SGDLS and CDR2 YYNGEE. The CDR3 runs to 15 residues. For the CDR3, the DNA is TGTGCCAGCTCACTCTCTAGCGGGAGGTTAAATGAGCAGTTCTTC. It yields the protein CASSLSSGRLNEQFF. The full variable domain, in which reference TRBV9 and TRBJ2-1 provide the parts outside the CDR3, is DSGVTQTPKHLITATGQRVTLRCSPRSGDLSVYWYQQSLDQGLQFLIQYYNGEERAKGNILERFSAQQFPDLHSELNLSSLELGDSALYFCASSLSSGRLNEQFFGPGTRLTVL.

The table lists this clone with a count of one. The CDR3 bases are TGTGCCAGCAGCCAAGTACAGGGCTCCTTTGGCTACACCTTC. Translation gives CASSQVQGSFGYTF. The rearrangement uses TRBV3-1 (or the pseudogene TRBV3-2) and TRBJ1-2, with D possibly matching TRBD1 (6 bases). V was trimmed by 1 base and J by 7 bases, leaving 13 bases between them. The length of the CDR3 is 14 residues. CDR1 is LGHDT and CDR2 is YNNKEL in the germline V gene (reference sequence).

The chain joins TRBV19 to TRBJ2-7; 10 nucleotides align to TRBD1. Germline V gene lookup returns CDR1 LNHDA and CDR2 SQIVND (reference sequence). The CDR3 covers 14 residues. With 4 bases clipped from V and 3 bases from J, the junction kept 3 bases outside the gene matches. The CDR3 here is CASSKGQGDYEQYF. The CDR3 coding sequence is TGTGCCAGTAGTAAAGGACAGGGGGACTACGAGCAGTACTTC.

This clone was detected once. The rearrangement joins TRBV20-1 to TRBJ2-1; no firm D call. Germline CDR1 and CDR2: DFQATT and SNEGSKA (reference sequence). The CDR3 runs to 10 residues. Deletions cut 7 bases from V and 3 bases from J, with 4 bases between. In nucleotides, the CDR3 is TGCAGTGTCCTCTACAATGAGCAGTTCTTC. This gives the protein CSVLYNEQFF.

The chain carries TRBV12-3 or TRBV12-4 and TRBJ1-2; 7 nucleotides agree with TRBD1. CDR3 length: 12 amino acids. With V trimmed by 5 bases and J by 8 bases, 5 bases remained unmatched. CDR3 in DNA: TGTGCCAGCAGTCCGACAGGGTCCGGCTACACCTTC. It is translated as CASSPTGSGYTF.

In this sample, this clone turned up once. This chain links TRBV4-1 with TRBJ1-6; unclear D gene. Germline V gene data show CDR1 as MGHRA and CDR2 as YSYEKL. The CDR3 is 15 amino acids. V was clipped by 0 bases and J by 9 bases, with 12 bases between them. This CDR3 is CASSQESPGRSPLHF. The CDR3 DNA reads TGCGCCAGCAGCCAAGAGTCTCCAGGTCGTTCACCCCTCCACTTT.

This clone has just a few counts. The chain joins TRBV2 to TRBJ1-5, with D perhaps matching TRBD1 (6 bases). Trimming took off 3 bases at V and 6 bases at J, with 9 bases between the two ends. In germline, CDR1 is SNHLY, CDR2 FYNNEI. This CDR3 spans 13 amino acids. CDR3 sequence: CASSDGGGQPQHF. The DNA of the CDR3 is TGTGCCAGCAGTGACGGGGGCGGTCAGCCCCAGCATTTT. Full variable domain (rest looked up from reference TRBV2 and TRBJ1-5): EPEVTQTPSHQVTQMGQEVILRCVPISNHLYFYWYRQILGQKVEFLVSFYNNEISEKSEIFDDQFSVERPDGSNFTLKIRSTKLEDSAMYFCASSDGGGQPQHFGDGTRLSIL.

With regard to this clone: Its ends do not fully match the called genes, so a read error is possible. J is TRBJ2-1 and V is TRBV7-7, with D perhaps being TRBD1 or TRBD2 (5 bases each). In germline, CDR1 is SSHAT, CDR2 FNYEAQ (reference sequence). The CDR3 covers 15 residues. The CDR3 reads CASSEGLAPTNEQFF. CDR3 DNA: TGTGCTAGCAGTGAGGGGTTGGCCCCTACCAATGAGCAGTTCTTC. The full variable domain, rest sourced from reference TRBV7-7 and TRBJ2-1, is GAGVSQSPRYKVTKRGQDVTLRCDPISSHATLYWYQQALGQGPEFLTYFNYEAQPDKSGLPSDRFSAERPEGSISTLTIQRTEQRDSAMYRCASSEGLAPTNEQFFGPGTRLTVL.

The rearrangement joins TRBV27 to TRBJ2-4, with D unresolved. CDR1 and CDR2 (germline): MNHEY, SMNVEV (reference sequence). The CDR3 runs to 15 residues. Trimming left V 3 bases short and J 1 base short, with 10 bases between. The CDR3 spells CASSFRLGAKNIQYF. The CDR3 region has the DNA TGTGCCAGCAGTTTTCGGTTGGGGGCCAAAAACATTCAGTACTTC.

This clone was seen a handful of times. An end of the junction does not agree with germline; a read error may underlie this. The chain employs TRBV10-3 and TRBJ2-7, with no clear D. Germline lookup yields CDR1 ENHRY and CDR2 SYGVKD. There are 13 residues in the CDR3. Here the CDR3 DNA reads TGTGCCATCGGTGACCAGAGCTCCTACGAGCAGTACTTC. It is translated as CAIGDQSSYEQYF.

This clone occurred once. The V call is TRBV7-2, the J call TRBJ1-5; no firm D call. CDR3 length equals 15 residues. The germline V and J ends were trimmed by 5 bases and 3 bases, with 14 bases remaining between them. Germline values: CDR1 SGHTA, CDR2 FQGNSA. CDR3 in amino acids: CASSLSVSNNQPQHF. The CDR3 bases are TGTGCCAGCAGCCTCAGCGTCTCTAACAATCAGCCCCAGCATTTT.

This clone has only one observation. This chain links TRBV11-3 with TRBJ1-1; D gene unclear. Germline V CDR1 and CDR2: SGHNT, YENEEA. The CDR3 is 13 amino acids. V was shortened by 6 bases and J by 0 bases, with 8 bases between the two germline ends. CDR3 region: CASRNIMNTEAFF. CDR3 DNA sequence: TGTGCCAGCAGGAATATTATGAACACTGAAGCTTTCTTT.

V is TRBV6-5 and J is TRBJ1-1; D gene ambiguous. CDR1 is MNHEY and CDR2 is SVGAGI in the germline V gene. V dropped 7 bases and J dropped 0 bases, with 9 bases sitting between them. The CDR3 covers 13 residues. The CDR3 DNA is TGTGCCAGCACGCGAACGTTGAACACTGAAGCTTTCTTT. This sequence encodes CASTRTLNTEAFF.

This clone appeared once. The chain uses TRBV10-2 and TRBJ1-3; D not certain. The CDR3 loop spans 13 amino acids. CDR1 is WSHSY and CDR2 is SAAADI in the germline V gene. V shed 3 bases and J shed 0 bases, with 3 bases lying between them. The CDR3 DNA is TGCGCCAGCAGTGAAAACTCTGGAAACACCATATATTTT. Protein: CASSENSGNTIYF.

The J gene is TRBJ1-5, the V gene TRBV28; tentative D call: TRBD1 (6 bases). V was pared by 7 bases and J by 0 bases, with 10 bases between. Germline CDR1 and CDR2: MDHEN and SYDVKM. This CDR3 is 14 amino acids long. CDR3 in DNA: TGTGCCAGCATCACAGGGTATAGCAATCAGCCCCAGCATTTT. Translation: CASITGYSNQPQHF.

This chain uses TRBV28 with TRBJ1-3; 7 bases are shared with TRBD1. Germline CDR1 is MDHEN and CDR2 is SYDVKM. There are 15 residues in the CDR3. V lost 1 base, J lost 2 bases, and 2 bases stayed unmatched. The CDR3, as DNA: TGTGCCAGCAGTTTATTCCAGGGGGCTGGAAACACCATATATTTT. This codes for CASSLFQGAGNTIYF.

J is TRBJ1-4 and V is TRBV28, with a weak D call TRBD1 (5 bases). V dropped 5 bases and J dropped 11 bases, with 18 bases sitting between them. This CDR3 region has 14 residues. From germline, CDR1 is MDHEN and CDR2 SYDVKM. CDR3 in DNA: TGTGCCAGCAGTGACCACCCCTCCGGGACCAAACTGTTTTTT. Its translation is CASSDHPSGTKLFF.

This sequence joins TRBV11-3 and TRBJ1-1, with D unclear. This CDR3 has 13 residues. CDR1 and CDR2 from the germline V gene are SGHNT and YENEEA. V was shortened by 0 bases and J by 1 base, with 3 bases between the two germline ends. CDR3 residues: CASSLDQNTEAFF. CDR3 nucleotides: TGTGCCAGCAGCTTAGATCAGAACACTGAAGCTTTCTTT.

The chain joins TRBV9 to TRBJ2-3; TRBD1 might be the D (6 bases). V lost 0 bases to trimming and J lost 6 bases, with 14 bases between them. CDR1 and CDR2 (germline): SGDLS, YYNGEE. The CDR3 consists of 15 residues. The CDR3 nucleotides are TGTGCCAGCAGCGTAGACAGGGACCCCCGGGATACGCAGTATTTT. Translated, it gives CASSVDRDPRDTQYF.

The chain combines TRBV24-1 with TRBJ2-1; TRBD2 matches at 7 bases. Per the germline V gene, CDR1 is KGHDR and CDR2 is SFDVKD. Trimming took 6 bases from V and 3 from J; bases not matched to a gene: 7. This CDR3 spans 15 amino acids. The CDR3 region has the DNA TGTGCCACCAGTCAGCGCGGGAGAGGCTACAATGAGCAGTTCTTC. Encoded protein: CATSQRGRGYNEQFF.

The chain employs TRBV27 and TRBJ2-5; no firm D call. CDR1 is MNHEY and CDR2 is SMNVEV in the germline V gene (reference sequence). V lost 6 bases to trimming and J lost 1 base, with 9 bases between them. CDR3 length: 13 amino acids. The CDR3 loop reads CASSRPGQETQYF. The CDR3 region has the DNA TGTGCCAGCAGCCGCCCGGGCCAAGAGACCCAGTACTTC.

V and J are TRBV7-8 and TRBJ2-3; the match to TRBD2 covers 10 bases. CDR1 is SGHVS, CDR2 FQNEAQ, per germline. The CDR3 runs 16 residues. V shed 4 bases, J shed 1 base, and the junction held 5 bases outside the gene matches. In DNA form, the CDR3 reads TGTGCCAGCAGCTCGGGGACTAGCGCGGGCACAGATACGCAGTATTTT. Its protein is CASSSGTSAGTDTQYF.

CDR3 nucleotides: TGTGCCAGCAGCTTGACAGGGGTTCGCAATGAGCAGTTCTTC. This encodes CASSLTGVRNEQFF. V usage is TRBV7-9 and J usage is TRBJ2-1; 8 nucleotides align to TRBD1. Germline values: CDR1 SEHNR, CDR2 FQNEAQ (reference sequence). V gave up 3 bases and J gave up 6 bases; unmatched junction bases: 4. This CDR3 comprises 14 residues. The full variable domain, completed using reference TRBV7-9 and TRBJ2-1, is DTGVSQNPRHKITKRGQNVTFRCDPISEHNRLYWYRQTLGQGPEFLTYFQNEAQLEKSRLLSDRFSAERPKGSFSTLEIQRTEQGDSAMYLCASSLTGVRNEQFFGPGTRLTVL.

The CDR3 reads CASSLAGTGNTIYF. The CDR3 coding sequence is TGTGCCAGCAGCTTGGCTGGGACTGGAAACACCATATATTTT. The rearrangement uses TRBV5-4 and TRBJ1-3; D not resolved. Germline V gene data show CDR1 as SGHNT and CDR2 as YYREEE (reference sequence). The CDR3 loop spans 14 amino acids. Deletions cut 0 bases from V and 2 bases from J, with 6 bases between.

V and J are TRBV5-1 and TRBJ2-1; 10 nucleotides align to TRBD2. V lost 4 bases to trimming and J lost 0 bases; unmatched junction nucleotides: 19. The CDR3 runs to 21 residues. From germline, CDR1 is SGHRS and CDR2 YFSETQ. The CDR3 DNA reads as TGCGCCAGCAGCAGACCGGCGACTAGCGGGCCGACTCGTCGCTCCTACAATGAGCAGTTCTTC. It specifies CASSRPATSGPTRRSYNEQFF.

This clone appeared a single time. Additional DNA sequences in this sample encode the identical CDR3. CDR3 nucleotide sequence: TGTGCCAGTAGCCGGGGGGGAGGGCAGCCCCAGCATTTT. It encodes CASSRGGGQPQHF. The chain uses TRBV19 and TRBJ1-5; a possible D gene is TRBD1 (5 bases). This CDR3 has 13 amino acids. Germline loops: CDR1 LNHDA, CDR2 SQIVND (reference sequence). V was trimmed by 6 bases and J by 7 bases, leaving 13 bases between them.

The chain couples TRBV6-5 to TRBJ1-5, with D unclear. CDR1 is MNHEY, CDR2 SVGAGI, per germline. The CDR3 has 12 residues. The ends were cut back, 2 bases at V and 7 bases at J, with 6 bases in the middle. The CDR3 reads CASSYADQPQHF. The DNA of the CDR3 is TGTGCCAGCAGTTACGCCGACCAGCCCCAGCATTTT.